This is a list of T cell receptor beta chains from one sample in a study of preoperative IRX-2 immunotherapy in early breast cancer. Libraries were prepared by immunoSEQ multiplex PCR; TCRdb keeps only in-frame clonotypes and omits some of them. The repertoire holds approximately 44,000 clones, with just under 95% as singletons. The material was tumor tissue, obtained after IRX-2 immunotherapy. The receptors were sampled from a human donor with breast cancer. CDR3s leave out the opening cysteine and the closing phenylalanine or tryptophan. The order of the fields is J gene, clone size, V gene, D gene, CDR3 protein. A D gene is named only where the DNA matches it firmly. The listing skips clone size in some rows; elsewhere it reads once, few, many or a size class.

j_gene: TRBJ2-1; abundance: NA; v_gene: TRBV19; d_gene: TRBD2; CDR3aa: ASRTSGHSYNEQF
j_gene: TRBJ2-2; abundance: NA; v_gene: TRBV19; d_gene: TRBD2; CDR3aa: ASSSGRAGTGELF
j_gene: TRBJ1-1; abundance: NA; v_gene: TRBV28; d_gene: NA; CDR3aa: ASKNGQARRAF
j_gene: TRBJ2-3; abundance: NA; v_gene: TRBV10-3; d_gene: TRBD2; CDR3aa: AISGGRNTDTQY
j_gene: TRBJ2-3; abundance: NA; v_gene: TRBV29-1; d_gene: NA; CDR3aa: SVATKPTDTQY
j_gene: TRBJ2-1; abundance: NA; v_gene: TRBV4-1; d_gene: TRBD2; CDR3aa: ASSQISGLAGTEQF
j_gene: TRBJ1-5; abundance: NA; v_gene: TRBV28; d_gene: NA; CDR3aa: ASTSTGHGQPQH
j_gene: TRBJ2-7; abundance: NA; v_gene: TRBV4-1; d_gene: NA; CDR3aa: ASSQSPRGAYEQY
j_gene: TRBJ2-1; abundance: NA; v_gene: TRBV9; d_gene: NA; CDR3aa: ASSVDGPLREQF
j_gene: TRBJ2-7; abundance: NA; v_gene: TRBV18; d_gene: NA; CDR3aa: ASSGVRGRRPYEQY
j_gene: TRBJ1-3; abundance: NA; v_gene: TRBV19; d_gene: TRBD1; CDR3aa: ASADRGGNTIY
j_gene: TRBJ2-7; abundance: NA; v_gene: TRBV7-2; d_gene: NA; CDR3aa: ASSFPWAEEQY
j_gene: TRBJ1-1; abundance: NA; v_gene: TRBV5-1; d_gene: NA; CDR3aa: ASSLGGGEGEAF
j_gene: TRBJ2-3; abundance: once; v_gene: TRBV6-1; d_gene: NA; CDR3aa: ASSELPASTDTQY
j_gene: TRBJ2-3; abundance: few; v_gene: TRBV2; d_gene: TRBD2; CDR3aa: ARPSTSGSTDTQY
j_gene: TRBJ1-2; abundance: NA; v_gene: TRBV7-3; d_gene: TRBD1; CDR3aa: ASSYDRGGYT
j_gene: TRBJ2-4; abundance: NA; v_gene: TRBV5-1; d_gene: NA; CDR3aa: ASSPTSPNVQY
j_gene: TRBJ2-2; abundance: NA; v_gene: TRBV18; d_gene: NA; CDR3aa: ASSPIRVSQTGELF